This TCR beta chain is from a study of OX40 agonist ivuxolimab in advanced cancers. Study overall: Each patient was given ivuxolimab into a vein every 2 weeks, at 0.01 to 10 mg/kg.

Study-wide findings and caveats: Expanded clones belonging to CD8+ T cells outnumbered, on average, those of CD4+.

Per germline, CDR1 SNHLY and CDR2 FYNNEI. The CDR3 loop spans 18 amino acids. V was trimmed by 2 bases and J by 6 bases, leaving 22 bases between them. TCRdb's table, derived via immunoSEQ multiplex PCR, lists solely in-frame clones and lacks some. The repertoire includes 20,000 to 30,000 clones, 75% to 85% of them detected once, and more than 20% sits in the top ten. Worth noting for this clone: The antigen is not known.

Specimen: CD4+ or CD8+ T cells sorted from blood, collected in a trial of the OX40 agonist ivuxolimab. The V and J genes are TRBV2 and TRBJ2-2; D is perhaps TRBD1 (6 bases). This TCR came from an adult with an advanced solid tumor such as melanoma, head and neck, liver or kidney cancer. CDR3 sequence: CASSEKRGISHSAGELFF. Written as DNA, the CDR3 is TGTGCCAGCAGTGAAAAAAGGGGGATTAGCCATTCGGCCGGGGAGCTGTTTTTT.